The 26 T cell receptor beta chains below were found in one sample sequenced in a study of blood T cell repertoires in COVID-19. Measured with immunoSEQ multiplex PCR; TCRdb has only the in-frame clones, and not every one. The sample lists over 150,000 clones; roughly 88% were seen once. Sequenced: peripheral blood. The receptor set was obtained from a man aged 50-59 years with COVID-19, enrolled during active disease.

The chain uses TRBV9 and TRBJ2-3; 8 bases match TRBD2. Germline V CDR1 and CDR2: SGDLS, YYNGEE. The J segment lost 4 bases and the V segment lost 5 bases, leaving 3 bases of the junction unmatched. The CDR3 length is 13 residues. The CDR3 loop is CASSSGGPDTQYF. The DNA for the CDR3 is TGTGCCAGCAGTTCGGGAGGGCCAGATACGCAGTATTTT.

The V gene is TRBV15, the J gene TRBJ1-3; D might be TRBD1 (5 bases). This CDR3 is built from 15 residues. V shed 0 bases and J shed 0 bases, with 6 bases lying between them. From germline, CDR1 is LNHNV and CDR2 YYDKDF (reference sequence). CDR3: CATSREGGSGNTIYF. CDR3 DNA: TGTGCCACCAGCAGAGAGGGGGGCTCTGGAAACACCATATATTTT. The entire variable domain, with the rest obtained from reference TRBV15 and TRBJ1-3, is as follows: DAMVIQNPRYQVTQFGKPVTLSCSQTLNHNVMYWYQQKSSQAPKLLFHYYDKDFNNEADTPDNFQSRRPNTSFCFLDIRSPGLGDTAMYLCATSREGGSGNTIYFGEGSWLTVV.

This chain connects TRBV29-1 to TRBJ1-1; D is uncertain. CDR1 is SQVTM and CDR2 is ANQGSEA in the germline V gene. The CDR3 is 11 amino acids. V was pared by 4 bases and J by 6 bases, with 9 bases between. CDR3 loop: CSVVSTPEAFF. The CDR3 region has the DNA TGCAGCGTTGTAAGTACACCTGAAGCTTTCTTT.

The V call is TRBV5-1, the J call TRBJ1-1; tentatively, D is TRBD1 (5 bases). Germline V CDR1 and CDR2: SGHRS, YFSETQ. With 4 bases removed from V and 2 bases from J, the gap between germline ends came to 9 bases. The CDR3 length is 13 residues. CDR3 in DNA: TGCGCCAGCAGCAGAGACAGTAACACTGAAGCTTTCTTT. This translates into CASSRDSNTEAFF.

The chain is built from TRBV19 and TRBJ2-7; 8 bases agree with TRBD1. Germline-derived CDR1 and CDR2 are LNHDA and SQIVND (reference sequence). V dropped 10 bases and J dropped 1; count of bases not matched to a gene: 15. The CDR3 totals 16 residues. CDR3 loop: CATMGWGTGRSYEQYF. DNA for the CDR3: TGTGCCACCATGGGGTGGGGGACAGGTCGTTCCTACGAGCAGTACTTC.

The rearrangement uses TRBV9 and TRBJ2-2; 8 bases align to TRBD2. CDR1 and CDR2 (germline): SGDLS, YYNGEE. J was trimmed by 6 bases and V by 3 bases; bases with no gene match: 7. The CDR3 has 15 residues. CDR3 coding DNA: TGTGCCAGCAGCGGGCACGGGGGGGGGCCCGGGGAGCTGTTTTTT. Translated, it gives CASSGHGGGPGELFF.

The chain links TRBV30 to TRBJ1-6, with D unresolved. The germline V gene encodes CDR1 GTSNPN and CDR2 SVGIG (reference sequence). This CDR3 comprises 11 residues. With 2 bases removed from V and 12 bases from J, the gap between germline ends came to 8 bases. CDR3 coding DNA: TGTGCCTGGAGTCCCGGTGAACCCCTCCACTTT. It is translated as CAWSPGEPLHF. Full variable domain (missing parts from reference TRBV30 and TRBJ1-6): SQTIHQWPATLVQPVGSPLSLECTVEGTSNPNLYWYRQAAGRGLQLLFYSVGIGQISSEVPQNLSASRPQDRQFILSSKKLLLSDSGFYLCAWSPGEPLHFGNGTRLTVT.

CDR3 sequence: CSVVRSSGRFYNEQFF. In nucleotides, the CDR3 is TGCAGCGTCGTTAGGTCTAGCGGGAGGTTCTACAATGAGCAGTTCTTC. The chain recombines TRBV29-1 with TRBJ2-1, with TRBD2 matching 11 bases. The ends lost 6 bases at V and 3 bases at J; junction bases unmatched: 10. Germline CDR1 is SQVTM and CDR2 is ANQGSEA. The CDR3 runs to 16 residues.

The rearrangement uses TRBV6-5 and TRBJ2-7, with D hard to call. Trimming stripped 4 bases from V and 3 bases from J, with 13 bases between. Per germline, CDR1 MNHEY and CDR2 SVGAGI. The CDR3 runs 14 residues. CDR3 sequence: CASSSGSLNYEQYF. As DNA, the CDR3 is TGTGCCAGCAGTTCCGGTTCCCTTAACTACGAGCAGTACTTC.

The V call is TRBV27, the J call TRBJ2-1; the D gene is possibly TRBD2 (5 bases). The CDR3 contains 11 residues. V was clipped by 7 bases and J by 10 bases, with 11 bases between them. Germline V gene lookup returns CDR1 MNHEY and CDR2 SMNVEV (reference sequence). DNA for the CDR3: TGTGCCAGCACGGTAGGGAGCGAGCAGTTCTTC. It specifies CASTVGSEQFF.

The chain links TRBV7-9 to TRBJ2-3; TRBD2 aligns across 7 bases. Germline CDR1 and CDR2: SEHNR and FQNEAQ (reference sequence). The CDR3 is 16 residues long. The J segment lost 7 bases and the V segment lost 3 bases, leaving 13 bases of the junction unmatched. Here the CDR3 reads CASSFRAGPVEYTQYF. The CDR3 nucleotides are TGTGCCAGCAGCTTCAGAGCGGGGCCTGTCGAATATACGCAGTATTTT.

The chain couples TRBV7-9 to TRBJ2-1, with 10 nucleotides matching TRBD2. CDR1 and CDR2 (germline): SEHNR, FQNEAQ (reference sequence). The CDR3 is made up of 15 amino acids. V dropped 2 bases and J dropped 7; count of bases not matched to a gene: 5. CDR3 coding DNA: TGTGCCAGCAGCTTATCTAGCGGGAGAGGTAATGAGCAGTTCTTC. Protein: CASSLSSGRGNEQFF.

The V gene is TRBV9, the J gene TRBJ2-5; perhaps TRBD1 as D (6 bases). Germline V gives CDR1 SGDLS, CDR2 YYNGEE. This CDR3 is 14 amino acids long. Trimming took off 4 bases at V and 4 bases at J, with 14 bases between the two ends. CDR3 in amino acids: CASSPEQGRETQYF. DNA for the CDR3: TGTGCCAGCAGCCCTGAACAGGGTAGAGAGACCCAGTACTTC. The full variable domain, completed using reference TRBV9 and TRBJ2-5, is DSGVTQTPKHLITATGQRVTLRCSPRSGDLSVYWYQQSLDQGLQFLIQYYNGEERAKGNILERFSAQQFPDLHSELNLSSLELGDSALYFCASSPEQGRETQYFGPGTRLLVL.

The rearrangement joins TRBV11-2 to TRBJ2-7, with 10 bases lining up with TRBD1. J lost 1 base, V lost 5 bases, and 11 bases had no gene match. Germline CDR1 and CDR2: SGHAT and FQNNGV. The length of the CDR3 is 17 residues. Written as DNA, the CDR3 is TGTGCCAGCAGCCAGGCGACAGGGGGCGACCTTTCCTACGAGCAGTACTTC. Translating it yields CASSQATGGDLSYEQYF. Supplemented by reference TRBV11-2 and TRBJ2-7, the full variable domain reads EAGVAQSPRYKIIEKRQSVAFWCNPISGHATLYWYQQILGQGPKLLIQFQNNGVVDDSQLPKDRFSAERLKGVDSTLKIQPAKLEDSAVYLCASSQATGGDLSYEQYFGPGTRLTVT.

The V gene is TRBV6-4, the J gene TRBJ2-5; D unclear. V lost 9 bases to trimming and J lost 4 bases, with 12 bases between them. The CDR3 has 12 residues. Germline CDR1 reads MRHNA; CDR2 reads SNTAGT. The CDR3 bases are TGTGCCAGTCCGGCGGAGCGAGAGACCCAGTACTTC. Translating gives CASPAERETQYF.

The V and J genes are TRBV7-9 and TRBJ2-7; D is ambiguous. The germline V and J ends were trimmed by 2 bases and 0 bases, with 8 bases remaining between them. The length of the CDR3 is 14 residues. From germline, CDR1 is SEHNR and CDR2 FQNEAQ (reference sequence). The CDR3 nucleotides read TGTGCCAGCAGCTTACAGGATACCTCCTACGAGCAGTACTTC. This sequence encodes CASSLQDTSYEQYF. Complete variable domain (other parts from reference TRBV7-9 and TRBJ2-7): DTGVSQNPRHKITKRGQNVTFRCDPISEHNRLYWYRQTLGQGPEFLTYFQNEAQLEKSRLLSDRFSAERPKGSFSTLEIQRTEQGDSAMYLCASSLQDTSYEQYFGPGTRLTVT.

This sequence joins TRBV29-1 and TRBJ1-1; tentatively, D is TRBD1 (5 bases). With 4 bases removed from V and 8 bases from J, the gap between germline ends came to 8 bases. The CDR3 covers 10 residues. The germline V gene has CDR1 SQVTM and CDR2 ANQGSEA. CDR3 residues: CSVVEGEAFF. The CDR3 DNA reads as TGCAGCGTTGTGGAGGGGGAAGCTTTCTTT.

V gene TRBV30 combines with J gene TRBJ2-3; D not certain. Trimming pared 2 bases from V and 6 bases from J, leaving 12 bases between. This CDR3 has 13 residues. CDR1 is GTSNPN and CDR2 is SVGIG in the germline V gene (reference sequence). The CDR3 DNA sequence: TGTGCCTGGAGTACGCCTAGTGTGGATACGCAGTATTTT. Translated, it gives CAWSTPSVDTQYF.

The V and J genes are TRBV21-1 and TRBJ2-3; no check of the table's D call, TRBD1, against the DNA was made. TRBV21-1 is deemed a pseudogene. CDR3 length: 15 amino acids. The CDR3 here is CASSIRGQFADTQYF. CDR3 DNA: TGTGCCAGCAGCATAAGGGGTCAATTTGCAGATACGCAGTATTTT.

The rearrangement uses TRBV28 and TRBJ2-6, with 7 bases that match TRBD1. V dropped 7 bases and J dropped 2; count of bases not matched to a gene: 17. The germline V gene encodes CDR1 MDHEN and CDR2 SYDVKM. The CDR3 covers 19 residues. DNA for the CDR3: TGTGCCAGCATTCGGGCAGGGTCCCATCAGGGGGCTGGGGCCAACGTCCTGACTTTC. Its protein is CASIRAGSHQGAGANVLTF.

This clone was detected a few times. V is TRBV5-1 and J is TRBJ1-3; D is perhaps TRBD1 (5 bases). Germline V gene data show CDR1 as SGHRS and CDR2 as YFSETQ. Trimming cost V 0 bases and J 4 bases, with 11 bases left between them. The CDR3 is 15 residues long. The chain's CDR3 is CASSLGTLAGNTIYF. The DNA for the CDR3 is TGCGCCAGCAGCTTGGGGACACTTGCCGGAAACACCATATATTTT.

The genes are TRBV15 and TRBJ1-1; D is unresolved. The germline V gene has CDR1 LNHNV and CDR2 YYDKDF (reference sequence). The CDR3 runs 13 residues. Trimming shortened V by 1 base and J by 3 bases, and 6 bases separated the two germline ends. The CDR3 reads CATSRGRDTEAFF. CDR3 sequence (DNA): TGTGCCACCAGCAGAGGGCGGGACACTGAAGCTTTCTTT.

The CDR3 spells CAISEGRVIPEAFF. In DNA form, the CDR3 reads TGTGCCATCAGTGAGGGCAGGGTAATACCTGAAGCTTTCTTT. The rearrangement links TRBV10-3 to TRBJ1-1, with a tentative D call TRBD1 (5 bases). Trimming removed 2 bases from V and 6 bases from J, with 13 bases in between. This CDR3 has 14 amino acids. CDR1 and CDR2 (germline): ENHRY, SYGVKD.

The chain is built from TRBV6-5 and TRBJ2-5; D perhaps matches TRBD2 (5 bases). Germline assignment: CDR1 MNHEY and CDR2 SVGAGI. The ends were cut back, 7 bases at V and 3 bases at J, with 15 bases in the middle. This CDR3 spans 14 amino acids. CDR3 DNA: TGTGCCAGCAAAGGCGGGTGGGCGGAAGAGACCCAGTACTTC. The encoded protein is CASKGGWAEETQYF.

This clone was counted only a few times. The chain is built from TRBV5-4 and TRBJ1-6; D is unclear. Germline V lookup: CDR1 SGHNT, CDR2 YYREEE (reference sequence). V lost 5 bases to trimming and J lost 8 bases, with 8 bases between them. The CDR3 runs 12 residues. CDR3 sequence: CASSIEDSPLHF. Here the CDR3 DNA reads TGTGCCAGCAGTATAGAAGATTCACCCCTCCACTTT. Full variable domain (rest looked up from reference TRBV5-4 and TRBJ1-6): ETGVTQSPTHLIKTRGQQVTLRCSSQSGHNTVSWYQQALGQGPQFIFQYYREEENGRGNFPPRFSGLQFPNYSSELNVNALELDDSALYLCASSIEDSPLHFGNGTRLTVT.

This rearrangement joins TRBV19 to TRBJ2-3; TRBD1 might be the D (5 bases). The germline V and J ends were trimmed by 10 bases and 0 bases, with 20 bases remaining between them. This CDR3 contains 16 residues. The germline V gene encodes CDR1 LNHDA and CDR2 SQIVND (reference sequence). This CDR3 reads CAIQVQGTPSTDTQYF. CDR3 nucleotide sequence: TGTGCCATTCAAGTTCAGGGAACTCCTAGCACAGATACGCAGTATTTT. Complete variable domain (other parts from reference TRBV19 and TRBJ2-3): DGGITQSPKYLFRKEGQNVTLSCEQNLNHDAMYWYRQDPGQGLRLIYYSQIVNDFQKGDIAEGYSVSREKKESFPLTVTSAQKNPTAFYLCAIQVQGTPSTDTQYFGPGTRLTVL.